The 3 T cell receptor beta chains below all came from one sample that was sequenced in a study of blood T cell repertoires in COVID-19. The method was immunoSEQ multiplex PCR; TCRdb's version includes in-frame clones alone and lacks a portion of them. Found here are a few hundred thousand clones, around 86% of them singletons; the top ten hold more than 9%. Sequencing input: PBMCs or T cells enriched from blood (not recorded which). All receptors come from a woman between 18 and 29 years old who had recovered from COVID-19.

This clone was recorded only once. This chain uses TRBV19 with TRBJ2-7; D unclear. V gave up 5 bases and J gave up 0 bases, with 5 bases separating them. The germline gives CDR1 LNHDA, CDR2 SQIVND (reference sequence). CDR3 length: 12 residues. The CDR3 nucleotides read TGTGCCAGTAGTGGGCCCTCCTACGAGCAGTACTTC. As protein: CASSGPSYEQYF. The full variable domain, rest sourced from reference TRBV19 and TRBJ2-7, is DGGITQSPKYLFRKEGQNVTLSCEQNLNHDAMYWYRQDPGQGLRLIYYSQIVNDFQKGDIAEGYSVSREKKESFPLTVTSAQKNPTAFYLCASSGPSYEQYFGPGTRLTVT.

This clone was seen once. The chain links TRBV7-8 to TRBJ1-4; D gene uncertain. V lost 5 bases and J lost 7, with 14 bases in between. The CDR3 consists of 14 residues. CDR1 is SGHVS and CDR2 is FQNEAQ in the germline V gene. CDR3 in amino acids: CASSPQSGGEKLFF. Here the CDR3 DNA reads TGTGCCAGCAGCCCCCAAAGCGGAGGTGAAAAACTGTTTTTT.

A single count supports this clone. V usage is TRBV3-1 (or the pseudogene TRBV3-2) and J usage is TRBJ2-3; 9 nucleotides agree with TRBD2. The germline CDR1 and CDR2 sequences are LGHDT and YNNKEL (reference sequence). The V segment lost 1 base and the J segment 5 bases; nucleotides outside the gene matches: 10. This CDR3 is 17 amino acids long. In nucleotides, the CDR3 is TGTGCCAGCAGCCAAGGCCCTGGCGGGGGGGCCGGAGATACGCAGTATTTT. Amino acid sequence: CASSQGPGGGAGDTQYF.